These 13 T cell receptor beta chains were all obtained from the same sample, sequenced in a study of T cell responses to AZD1222 COVID-19 vaccine. Profiling relied on immunoSEQ multiplex PCR, and the TCRdb table lists in-frame clones only, not all of them. The repertoire has 140,000 to 150,000 clones, around 90% of them found once; the top ten carry 1.9%. Specimen: peripheral blood, collected 28 days after the second AZD1222 dose. These receptors all stem from an adult who received the AZD1222 COVID-19 vaccine.

The chain recombines TRBV6-5 with TRBJ1-1, with D perhaps TRBD1 (5 bases). The CDR3 spans 14 residues. Germline CDR1 and CDR2: MNHEY and SVGAGI. V was clipped by 7 bases and J by 7 bases, with 19 bases between them. CDR3: CASILRGLTGEAFF. The CDR3, as DNA: TGTGCCAGCATTCTAAGGGGTCTTACAGGTGAAGCTTTCTTT.

The rearrangement links TRBV10-3 to TRBJ1-2; TRBD1 aligns across 12 bases. CDR1 ENHRY and CDR2 SYGVKD come from the germline V gene. The CDR3 length is 14 residues. V was clipped by 6 bases and J by 7 bases; unmatched bases: 6. The CDR3 loop reads CAISVGQGAPGYTF. Here the CDR3 DNA reads TGTGCCATCAGCGTGGGACAGGGGGCGCCTGGCTACACCTTC.

The chain has TRBV4-2 and TRBJ1-1, with TRBD1 as a possible D gene (5 bases). CDR3 length: 14 amino acids. Trimming took 3 bases from V and 0 from J, leaving 8 bases between them. Per germline, CDR1 LGHNA and CDR2 YNFKEQ. CDR3 DNA sequence: TGTGCCAGCAGCCAGTGGGGCCTGAACACTGAAGCTTTCTTT. It encodes CASSQWGLNTEAFF.

The chain carries TRBV5-4 and TRBJ2-1, with TRBD2 matching over 12 bases. Trimming took 4 bases from V and 10 from J; bases not matched to a gene: 12. The germline V gene encodes CDR1 SGHNT and CDR2 YYREEE (reference sequence). CDR3 length equals 16 residues. In nucleotides, the CDR3 is TGTGCCAGCAGCAAGCACACCGGGACTAGCGGGTTCGAGCAGTTCTTC. Protein: CASSKHTGTSGFEQFF.

In its sample, this clone was seen once. The J gene is TRBJ2-7, the V gene TRBV27; D is possibly TRBD2 (6 bases). Trimming left V 6 bases short and J 2 bases short, with 8 bases between. The length of the CDR3 is 12 residues. The germline CDR1 and CDR2 sequences are MNHEY and SMNVEV (reference sequence). The CDR3 loop reads CASRRLAYEQYF. The CDR3 DNA sequence: TGTGCCAGCAGAAGACTAGCCTACGAGCAGTACTTC.

The rearrangement uses TRBV19 and TRBJ1-1; a possible D gene is TRBD1 (6 bases). Trimming shortened V by 5 bases and J by 0 bases, and 13 bases separated the two germline ends. CDR1 and CDR2 (germline): LNHDA, SQIVND (reference sequence). This CDR3 comprises 15 residues. The CDR3 nucleotides are TGTGCCAGTAGTGCCGCCCAGGGGCTGAACACTGAAGCTTTCTTT. Its protein is CASSAAQGLNTEAFF.

This rearrangement joins TRBV4-1 to TRBJ1-2; 10 bases are a match to TRBD1. This CDR3 spans 16 amino acids. Germline lookup yields CDR1 MGHRA and CDR2 YSYEKL. Trimming at V came to 4 bases and at J to 2 bases, leaving 7 bases not matched to a gene. Here the CDR3 DNA reads TGCGCCAGCAGCCCTCCGGGACAGGGGACAAACTATGGCTACACCTTC. Its protein product is CASSPPGQGTNYGYTF.

CDR3 region: CASSLPNLTGGKGYTF. The CDR3 DNA reads TGTGCCAGCAGCCTACCGAACCTTACAGGGGGCAAAGGCTACACCTTC. The J gene is TRBJ1-2, the V gene TRBV7-9, with TRBD1 matching 9 bases. Unmatched junction bases numbered 15, after V lost 5 bases and J lost 8 bases. This CDR3 region has 16 residues. The germline CDR1 and CDR2 sequences are SEHNR and FQNEAQ (reference sequence).

The V and J genes are TRBV5-5 and TRBJ2-1; D uncertain. Germline assignment: CDR1 SGHKS and CDR2 YYEKEE (reference sequence). V lost 3 bases and J lost 2, with 15 bases in between. The CDR3 is 16 amino acids. The CDR3 DNA follows: TGTGCCAGCAGCTCCCGACTGAGACTCGCCTACAATGAGCAGTTCTTC. This encodes CASSSRLRLAYNEQFF.

This clone occurred once. At one end, the junction sequence differs from germline, possibly due to a read error. The chain is built from TRBV30 and TRBJ1-1, with D unresolved. The CDR3 has 11 amino acids. Germline CDR1 and CDR2: GTSNPN and SVGIG (reference sequence). CDR3 sequence reads: CTASMNTEAFF. CDR3 nucleotide sequence: TGCACAGCCTCCATGAACACTGAAGCTTTCTTT.

This rearrangement joins TRBV10-3 to TRBJ2-7; a weak D match, TRBD2 (5 bases). The CDR3 has 15 amino acids. Per the germline V gene, CDR1 is ENHRY and CDR2 is SYGVKD. V shed 0 bases and J shed 3 bases, with 12 bases lying between them. Here the CDR3 DNA reads TGTGCCATCAGTGAGTCCCCAGGACTGAACTACGAGCAGTACTTC. It translates to CAISESPGLNYEQYF.

The V and J genes are TRBV30 and TRBJ1-5; weak D call: TRBD1 (5 bases). V was shortened by 2 bases and J by 4 bases, with 15 bases between the two germline ends. CDR3 length: 15 residues. CDR1 is GTSNPN and CDR2 is SVGIG in the germline V gene (reference sequence). Here the CDR3 reads CAWSTLGGENQPQHF. The CDR3 DNA reads as TGTGCCTGGAGTACCCTGGGGGGAGAGAATCAGCCCCAGCATTTT. Based on the CDR3 plus reference TRBV30 and TRBJ1-5, the full variable domain is SQTIHQWPATLVQPVGSPLSLECTVEGTSNPNLYWYRQAAGRGLQLLFYSVGIGQISSEVPQNLSASRPQDRQFILSSKKLLLSDSGFYLCAWSTLGGENQPQHFGDGTRLSIL.

The chain couples TRBV5-1 to TRBJ2-7; D gene ambiguous. The CDR3 extends over 12 amino acids. V gave up 4 bases and J gave up 5 bases, with 10 bases separating them. CDR1 is SGHRS, CDR2 YFSETQ, per germline. The CDR3 DNA is TGCGCCAGCAGCGCTACTCTGGACGAGCAGTACTTC. Protein: CASSATLDEQYF.